The next 8 T cell receptor beta chains were all read from a single sample in a study of blood T cell repertoires in COVID-19. Measured with immunoSEQ multiplex PCR; TCRdb has only the in-frame clones, and not every one. The table includes about 28,000 clones, about 80% detected once. The sample comprised peripheral blood. The receptors derive from an older man with active COVID-19.

DNA of the CDR3: TGTGCCAGCAGCACACGGACGCCTGGAGGTGAGCAGTTCTTC. It translates to CASSTRTPGGEQFF. The J gene is TRBJ2-1, the V gene TRBV3-1 (or the pseudogene TRBV3-2); possibly TRBD2 for D (5 bases). This CDR3 region has 14 residues. The V gene's germline CDR1 is LGHDT and CDR2 YNNKEL (reference sequence). V lost 5 bases to trimming and J lost 9 bases, with 17 bases between them.

The J gene is TRBJ2-7, the V gene TRBV28, with 9 nucleotides matching TRBD2. The CDR3 runs to 15 residues. CDR1 is MDHEN, CDR2 SYDVKM, per germline. V gave up 7 bases and J gave up 3 bases; unmatched junction bases: 10. The CDR3 DNA follows: TGTGCCAGCACCCTTAGCGGGGGCCCCTACTACGAGCAGTACTTC. It translates to CASTLSGGPYYEQYF.

V gene TRBV9 combines with J gene TRBJ1-5; the D gene is possibly TRBD1 (6 bases). The V gene lost 2 bases and the J gene lost 4 bases, with 13 bases spanning the gap. The CDR3 has 15 amino acids. CDR1 and CDR2 (germline): SGDLS, YYNGEE. The DNA for the CDR3 is TGTGCCAGCAGCGTTTCGGGGGGCCTAAATCAGCCCCAGCATTTT. Translation: CASSVSGGLNQPQHF.

The chain uses TRBV7-3 and TRBJ1-6; D ambiguous. The V gene lost 4 bases and the J gene lost 6 bases, with 10 bases spanning the gap. Germline V gene sequence: CDR1 SGHTA, CDR2 FQGTGA. The CDR3 runs to 14 residues. The CDR3 loop reads CASSSGRGNSPLHF. DNA for the CDR3: TGTGCCAGCAGCTCCGGACGGGGTAATTCACCCCTCCACTTT.

The V and J genes are TRBV28 and TRBJ1-2; TRBD1 matches 12 bases. The CDR3 is 16 amino acids. Looked up from germline, CDR1 is MDHEN and CDR2 is SYDVKM. V was pared by 2 bases and J by 6 bases, with 7 bases of the junction left unmatched. The CDR3 DNA reads TGTGCCAGCAGTTTAGGGGGACAGGGGGCGCAGGATGGCTACACCTTC. Residues: CASSLGGQGAQDGYTF.

The chain recombines TRBV2 with TRBJ2-7, with 8 bases that match TRBD1. CDR1 is SNHLY, CDR2 FYNNEI, per germline. This CDR3 has 13 amino acids. V gave up 9 bases and J gave up 4 bases; unmatched junction bases: 8. The CDR3 sequence is CARSQGAQYEQYF. CDR3 in DNA: TGTGCCAGAAGTCAGGGGGCGCAGTACGAGCAGTACTTC.

This clone was detected a few times. The V call is TRBV7-6, the J call TRBJ2-1, with TRBD2 identical over 11 bases. Germline V lookup: CDR1 SGHVS, CDR2 FNYEAQ. The J segment lost 7 bases and the V segment lost 5 bases, leaving 7 bases of the junction unmatched. This CDR3 region has 15 residues. CDR3 protein: CASSRSGGARNEQFF. As DNA, the CDR3 is TGTGCCAGCAGCCGTAGCGGGGGGGCTAGGAATGAGCAGTTCTTC.

The gene calls are TRBV11-3 and TRBJ2-1; D gene uncertain. Deletions cut 1 base from V and 7 bases from J, with 11 bases between. The germline gives CDR1 SGHNT, CDR2 YENEEA. This CDR3 is built from 14 residues. The CDR3 loop reads CASSLGTFGNEQFF. The CDR3 DNA is TGTGCCAGCAGCTTAGGTACTTTTGGTAATGAGCAGTTCTTC.